Detailed here is one T cell receptor (beta chain). The PCR made use of 60 Vbeta and 13 Jbeta primers. The authors' processing: About 12 million shared chains were among the roughly 80 million unique TCR beta chains that a later analysis counted. Sequencing was performed with immunoSEQ multiplex PCR; in TCRdb, only in-frame clones are kept and a portion is missing. That table gives V, J and clone size, and the DNA gave D and trimming. The sample includes about 200,000 clones, around 90% of them seen just once. The sample belongs to a study of cytomegalovirus exposure and HLA in healthy donors. Between the trimmed V and J ends, which lost 4 bases and 2 bases, there was a span of 10 bases. CDR1 SGDLS and CDR2 YYNGEE come from the germline V gene. This CDR3 spans 14 amino acids.

The chain couples TRBV9 to TRBJ1-3; perhaps TRBD1 as D (5 bases). The receptor was isolated from a boy aged 2 to 10 in good health and CMV-seronegative. Sequencing used PBMCs. CDR3 nucleotides: TGTGCCAGCAGCACAGGCCAGACTGGAAACACCATATATTTT. It translates to CASSTGQTGNTIYF.